This record concerns one TCR beta chain sequence. Its antigen is currently unknown. The data originate from a study of monozygotic twins with inflammatory bowel disease. The study, taken as a whole, reports: By inverse Simpson index, TCRbeta diversity was lower in IBD patients than in healthy co-twins.

Each TCR library used 3,500 to 4,500 ng of total RNA. Template switching was used to attach UMIs, which incorporated a 6-nucleotide sample barcode. TCRdb reprocessed the 5' RACE reads, with one entry per CDR3 protein and no DNA. The data show some 400,000 distinct CDR3 sequences, and the top ten clones hold roughly 2.3%. The CDR3 is made up of 12 amino acids. Germline assignment: CDR1 SGHNT and CDR2 YENEEA. The gene calls are TRBV11-3 and TRBJ2-7. This TCR was sampled from a human donor with ulcerative colitis or Crohn's disease, or a healthy co-twin of an affected twin (not recorded which). Source material: blood. The chain's CDR3 is CASTGSSYEQYF.